This TCR beta chain was sequenced for a study of regulatory T cells in long-lasting Graves disease. Sample time point: newly diagnosed GD, antithyroid drugs for less than 3 months. RNA isolated from PBMCs was used to make the TCR library. Germline values: CDR1 KGHSH, CDR2 LQKENI. This CDR3 contains 12 residues. V lost 4 bases and J lost 7, with 7 bases in between. Comments on this clonotype: As yet, its antigen is unknown. The CDR3 does not end in the conserved phenylalanine or tryptophan, so this is likely a read error.

In building TCR beta libraries, iRepertoire HTBI primers were used together with Arm-PCR of CDR3 regions. TCRdb re-called the multiplex PCR reads through MiXCR, storing one row per CDR3 protein. In the table there are about 240,000 distinct CDR3 sequences, about 19% of which are singletons. Study findings and constraints: Gene preferences differed: TRBV28, TRBJ1-2, TRBJ2-5 in persistent cases. New patients shared roughly 960 public clonotypes, and persistent patients shared more, with 2,741.

The rearrangement uses TRBV18 and TRBJ2-2; D call uncertain. This specimen was peripheral blood mononuclear cells (PBMCs), taken at new diagnosis, from a patient treated with antithyroid drugs. The clonotype comes from a female donor with Graves disease. In DNA, the CDR3 is TGTGCCAGCTCACAGGGCGGCGGGGAGCTGTTTCTT. It specifies CASSQGGGELFL.